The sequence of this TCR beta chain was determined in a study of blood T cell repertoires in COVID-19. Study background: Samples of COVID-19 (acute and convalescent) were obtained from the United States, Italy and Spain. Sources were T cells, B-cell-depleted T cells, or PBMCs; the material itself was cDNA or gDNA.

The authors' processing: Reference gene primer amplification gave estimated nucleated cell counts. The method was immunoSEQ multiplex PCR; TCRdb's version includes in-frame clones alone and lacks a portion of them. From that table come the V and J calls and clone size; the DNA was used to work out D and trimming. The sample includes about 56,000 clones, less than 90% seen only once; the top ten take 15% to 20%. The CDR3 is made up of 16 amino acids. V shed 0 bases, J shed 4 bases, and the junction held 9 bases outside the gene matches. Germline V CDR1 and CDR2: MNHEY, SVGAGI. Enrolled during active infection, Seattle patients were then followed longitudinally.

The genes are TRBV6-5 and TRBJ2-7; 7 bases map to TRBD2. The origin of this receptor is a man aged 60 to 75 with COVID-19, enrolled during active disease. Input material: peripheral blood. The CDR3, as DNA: TGTGCCAGCAGTTACTCGATAGGACCTAGCGGTTACGAGCAGTACTTC. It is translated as CASSYSIGPSGYEQYF.